Below, 3 T cell receptor beta chains from the same sample are listed, as sequenced in a study of T-cell reconstitution after alpha-beta-depleted transplantation in children. Unique molecular identifiers featured in how the TCRbeta library was prepared. MiXCR was run by TCRdb on the PCR reads, yielding one entry per CDR3 protein. The sample lists approximately 630,000 distinct CDR3 sequences, under 15% occurring once. The material was PBMCs, obtained before TCRalphabeta/CD19-depleted stem cell transplant. The receptors were sampled from a girl aged 2 to 9 with congenital amegakaryocytic thrombocytopenia, due to receive a stem cell transplant.

In its sample, this clonotype was seen a few times. The chain carries TRBV20-1 and TRBJ2-1; D is possibly TRBD2 (7 bases). Trimming removed 6 bases at V and 8 bases at J, with 23 bases between. There are 15 residues in the CDR3. Per the germline V gene, CDR1 is DFQATT and CDR2 is SNEGSKA (reference sequence). CDR3 bases: TGCAGTGCCGCCGGGGGGCCAAGGGTCGGCGATGAGCAGTTCTTC. Its protein is CSAAGGPRVGDEQFF.

The rearrangement links TRBV7-8 to TRBJ1-1; no definite D call. This CDR3 contains 14 residues. The V gene's germline CDR1 is SGHVS and CDR2 FQNEAQ. Trimming took off 5 bases at V and 1 base at J, with 11 bases between the two ends. CDR3 bases: TGTGCCAGCAGCGGCCACAGCGGGAACACTGAAGCTTTCTTT. Protein product: CASSGHSGNTEAFF. Based on the CDR3 plus reference TRBV7-8 and TRBJ1-1, the full variable domain is GAGVSQSPRYKVAKRGQDVALRCDPISGHVSLFWYQQALGQGPEFLTYFQNEAQLDKSGLPSDRFFAERPEGSVSTLKIQRTQQEDSAVYLCASSGHSGNTEAFFGQGTRLTVV.

Many counts were recorded for this clonotype. This chain uses TRBV20-1 with TRBJ2-3; 11 positions match TRBD2. The germline V gene has CDR1 DFQATT and CDR2 SNEGSKA (reference sequence). This CDR3 comprises 15 residues. After removal of 1 base from V and 2 bases from J, the junction contained 2 bases not matched to a gene. CDR3: CSARALAGVTDTQYF. DNA of the CDR3: TGCAGTGCTAGAGCACTAGCGGGGGTCACAGATACGCAGTATTTT.